This T cell receptor (beta chain) appears in the sequencing data of a study of control samples from healthy donors and cancer patients. The CDR3 runs to 15 residues. Trimming took 3 bases from V and 0 from J; bases not matched to a gene: 1. Germline CDR1 SGDLS, CDR2 YYNGEE. Produced via immunoSEQ multiplex PCR; TCRdb's table is partial and in-frame only. The sample has about 170,000 clones; 91% are singletons. Source material: blood. This receptor was obtained from a woman aged 25 to 39 in good health. This rearrangement joins TRBV9 to TRBJ1-2; TRBD1 matches 11 bases. CDR3 in amino acids: CASSGTGGTNYGYTF. CDR3 DNA sequence: TGTGCCAGCAGCGGGACAGGGGGCACTAACTATGGCTACACCTTC.